The clone carrying this T cell receptor (beta chain) was seen only a few times. Its specificity is not known. These data belong to a study of CD8+ T cells in alopecia areata. Study-wide results and caveats: Scalp samples also contribute reads from the resident alphabeta T cells found in normal skin.

Treatment denoted: oral pan-JAK inhibitor, 5-10 mg twice daily. Extraction of RNA preceded its reverse transcription into cDNA, which served as the sequencing template. Sequenced by immunoSEQ multiplex PCR; TCRdb stores in-frame clones only, minus some. The sample consists of tens of thousands of clones, 66% of them appearing once. This CDR3 has 15 amino acids. CDR1 and CDR2 (germline): MGHRA, YSYEKL. Deletions cut 0 bases from V and 4 bases from J, with 13 bases between. The chain combines TRBV4-1 with TRBJ2-7, with unresolved D. This specimen consisted of CD8+ T cells sorted from blood, obtained at week 24, from a patient treated with tofacitinib. The receptor comes from a human donor with alopecia areata. This CDR3 reads CASSQEARWGYEQYF. The CDR3 coding sequence is TGCGCCAGCAGCCAAGAGGCCAGGTGGGGTTACGAGCAGTACTTC.